This T cell receptor beta chain was documented in a study of blood T cells in healthy people across ages. Study context: Every two T cells gave about one barcoded beta molecule via template switching.

The V gene's germline CDR1 is KGHDR and CDR2 SFDVKD. The germline V and J ends were trimmed by 6 bases and 3 bases, with 15 bases remaining between them. The CDR3 sequence is 15 residues long. The use of a sample-barcoded 5' primer and a J-beta primer mix characterized a second PCR of 7 to 11 cycles. The template-switch adaptor, which had 12 random nucleotides, put a tag on each cDNA molecule. TCRdb ran MiXCR on the 5' RACE reads and lists one entry per CDR3 protein. The data contain nearly 1 million distinct CDR3 sequences, approximately 50% of them singletons. The study recruited healthy Caucasian donors from Russia who were aged about 6 to 95.

The V gene is TRBV24-1, the J gene TRBJ2-3; the D gene is possibly TRBD2 (5 bases). The origin of this receptor is a woman between 55 and 75 years old in good health. The sequenced material came from blood. As DNA, the CDR3 is TGTGCCACCAGTCTGTCGGGGAGAGAGACAGATACGCAGTATTTT. Translating it yields CATSLSGRETDTQYF.